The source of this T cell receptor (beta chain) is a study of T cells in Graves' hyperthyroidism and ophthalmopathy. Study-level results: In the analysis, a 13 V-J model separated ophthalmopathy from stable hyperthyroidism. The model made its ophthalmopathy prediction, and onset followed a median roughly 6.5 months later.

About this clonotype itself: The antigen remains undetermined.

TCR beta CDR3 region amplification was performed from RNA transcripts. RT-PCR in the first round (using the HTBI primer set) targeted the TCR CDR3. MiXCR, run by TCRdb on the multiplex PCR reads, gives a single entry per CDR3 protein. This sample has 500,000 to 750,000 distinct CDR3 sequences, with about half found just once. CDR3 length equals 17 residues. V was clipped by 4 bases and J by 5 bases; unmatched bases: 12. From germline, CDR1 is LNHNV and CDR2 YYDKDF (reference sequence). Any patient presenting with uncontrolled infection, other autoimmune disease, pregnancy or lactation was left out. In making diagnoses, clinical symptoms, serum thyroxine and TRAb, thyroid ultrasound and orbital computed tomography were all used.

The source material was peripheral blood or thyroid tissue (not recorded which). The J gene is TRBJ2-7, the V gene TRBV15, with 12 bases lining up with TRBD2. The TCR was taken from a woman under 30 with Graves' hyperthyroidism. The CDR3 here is CATSTSSGRVPTDEQYF. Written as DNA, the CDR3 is TGTGCCACCAGCACCTCTAGCGGGAGGGTCCCGACGGACGAGCAGTACTTC.